Each of the 5 T cell receptor beta chains below was sequenced from the same sample in a study of post-analysis software for immune sequencing data. Overall study results and limits: When patients were compared with controls, a handful of TRBV segments were more frequent, TRBV5-6, TRBV5-1 and TRBV20-1 among them.

No antigens are known for them. TCR beta libraries were prepared from cDNA with unique molecular identifiers. MiXCR was run by TCRdb on the PCR reads, yielding one entry per CDR3 protein. The sample shows approximately 440,000 distinct CDR3 sequences, around 40% of them seen only once. The specimen sequenced was blood. These receptors all come from a girl aged 5 to 17 with multiple sclerosis.

This sequence joins TRBV29-1 and TRBJ1-2; D is possibly TRBD1 (5 bases). There are 17 residues in the CDR3. Trimming left V 0 bases short and J 6 bases short, with 23 bases between. Germline V gene data show CDR1 as SQVTM and CDR2 as ANQGSEA. CDR3 amino acids: CSVEDLWGREEEHGYTF. CDR3 nucleotides: TGCAGCGTTGAAGATCTTTGGGGCAGGGAGGAGGAACATGGCTACACCTTC.

This clonotype was found a few times. The J gene is TRBJ2-1, the V gene TRBV10-3; D unclear. V lost 5 bases and J 7 bases, leaving 12 bases between the germline ends. In germline, CDR1 is ENHRY, CDR2 SYGVKD. The CDR3 extends over 13 amino acids. The CDR3 DNA is TGTGCCATCAGTCGCCAGGACCAAAATGAGCAGTTCTTC. Protein sequence: CAISRQDQNEQFF.

This clonotype turned up a few times. This sequence joins TRBV12-3 or TRBV12-4 and TRBJ2-7; 7 positions agree with TRBD2. The V segment lost 5 bases and the J segment 1 base; nucleotides outside the gene matches: 14. This CDR3 contains 17 residues. The CDR3 DNA reads TGTGCCAGCAGTGCACATACTAGCGTAAGCGGGTCCTACGAGCAGTACTTC. Protein sequence: CASSAHTSVSGSYEQYF.

This clonotype was seen more than once but under ten times. The chain couples TRBV7-2 to TRBJ2-7; D gene uncertain. The end of the DNA aligns better with TRBJ2-5, so the J call may be wrong. The CDR3 is 13 amino acids. CDR1 is SGHTA and CDR2 is FQGNSA in the germline V gene. The CDR3 sequence: CASSFPARETQYF. The CDR3 DNA reads as TGTGCCAGCAGTTTTCCAGCGAGGGAGACCCAGTACTTC.

V gene TRBV12-3 or TRBV12-4 combines with J gene TRBJ2-4; 8 bases fit TRBD1. The J call could be wrong; TRBJ2-7 is a better fit for the DNA end. The CDR3 spans 15 residues. CDR3: CASSFITGGRNEQYF. The DNA for the CDR3 is TGTGCCAGCAGTTTTATTACAGGGGGAAGGAACGAGCAGTACTTC.